Detailed here is one T cell receptor (beta chain). These data are taken from a study of blood T cell repertoires in COVID-19. Study at large: Material from acute and convalescent COVID-19 was sourced from the United States, Italy and Spain.

Participants were aged roughly 18 to 89 years, lived in 24 US areas, and enrolled virtually. Categorization into cohorts depended on clinical history that participants reported. Donors in Cohort 3 counted as recovered after two negative PCRs, clearance, or symptom resolution. Repertoires were generated with immunoSEQ multiplex PCR, while TCRdb's copy carries only in-frame clones and drops some. Here the sample spans roughly 370,000 clones, just under 90% being singletons. Germline lookup yields CDR1 SGHDT and CDR2 YYEEEE. The CDR3 consists of 13 residues. V was trimmed by 3 bases and J by 5 bases, leaving 9 bases between them.

Sequences were obtained from PBMCs or T cells enriched from blood (not recorded which). The rearrangement links TRBV5-6 to TRBJ2-1; D is perhaps TRBD2 (6 bases). This TCR came from a woman in her 50s who had recovered from COVID-19. DNA of the CDR3: TGTGCCAGCAGCTGGAGGGTTCACAATGAGCAGTTCTTC. It codes for CASSWRVHNEQFF.